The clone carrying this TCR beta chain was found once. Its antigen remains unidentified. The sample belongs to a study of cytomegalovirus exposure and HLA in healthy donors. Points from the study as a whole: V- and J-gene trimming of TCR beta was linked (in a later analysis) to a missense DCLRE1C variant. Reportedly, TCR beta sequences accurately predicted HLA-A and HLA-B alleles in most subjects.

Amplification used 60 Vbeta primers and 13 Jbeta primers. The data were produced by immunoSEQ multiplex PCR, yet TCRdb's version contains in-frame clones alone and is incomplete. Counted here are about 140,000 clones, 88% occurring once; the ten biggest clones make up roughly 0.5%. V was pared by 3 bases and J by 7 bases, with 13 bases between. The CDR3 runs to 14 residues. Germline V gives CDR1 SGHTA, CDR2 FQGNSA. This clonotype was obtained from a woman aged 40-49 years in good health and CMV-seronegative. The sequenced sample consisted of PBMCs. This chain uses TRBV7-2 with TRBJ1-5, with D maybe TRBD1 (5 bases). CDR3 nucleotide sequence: TGTGCCAGCAGCTTGGGGCGGGGTGGGCAGCCCCAGCATTTT. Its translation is CASSLGRGGQPQHF.